The 20 T cell receptor beta chains presented below share a single source sample, sequenced in a study of technical replicates of blood from a handful of donors. Method: immunoSEQ multiplex PCR; TCRdb's copy keeps in-frame clones and lacks some. Of tens of thousands of clones in the sample, around 94% were seen once. Sequencing was performed on T cells isolated from PBMCs. The receptors originated from a human donor in good health.

This clone was recorded once. The rearrangement links TRBV4-1 to TRBJ2-7, with 11 bases identical to TRBD2. The length of the CDR3 is 15 residues. Germline V gives CDR1 MGHRA, CDR2 YSYEKL. V gave up 4 bases and J gave up 3 bases; unmatched junction bases: 5. The CDR3 coding sequence is TGCGCCAGCAGCCTCGGACTAGCGGGTAACTACGAGCAGTACTTC. Its translation is CASSLGLAGNYEQYF.

Points on this clone: Other nucleotide sequences in the sample specify the same CDR3. The rearrangement links TRBV7-3 to TRBJ1-5; tentative D call: TRBD1 (5 bases). This CDR3 is 13 amino acids long. CDR1 and CDR2 (germline): SGHTA, FQGTGA. V lost 1 base and J 7 bases, leaving 8 bases between the germline ends. DNA for the CDR3: TGTGCCAGCAGCTTAAGGGGGGACCAGCCCCAGCATTTT. It specifies CASSLRGDQPQHF.

This clone was picked up a small number of times. The chain combines TRBV9 with TRBJ1-1; D uncertain. Germline V gene data show CDR1 as SGDLS and CDR2 as YYNGEE. The CDR3 contains 18 residues. Trimming shortened V by 0 bases and J by 4 bases, and 22 bases separated the two germline ends. The CDR3 nucleotides read TGTGCCAGCAGCGTAGCTTCTGGTGAGGCCTTGGTAGGCACTGAAGCTTTCTTT. Protein: CASSVASGEALVGTEAFF.

The rearrangement joins TRBV27 to TRBJ2-7, with D tentatively TRBD1 (5 bases). Trimming took off 5 bases at V and 2 bases at J, with 19 bases between the two ends. There are 16 residues in the CDR3. Germline V gene data show CDR1 as MNHEY and CDR2 as SMNVEV (reference sequence). The CDR3 DNA sequence: TGTGCCAGCAGTCTCAGGGCCTGGGAATTTCCCTACGAGCAGTACTTC. Its protein product is CASSLRAWEFPYEQYF.

The rearrangement links TRBV5-4 to TRBJ2-6; weak D call: TRBD1 (5 bases). CDR3 length equals 17 residues. In germline, CDR1 is SGHNT, CDR2 YYREEE (reference sequence). Trimming shortened V by 3 bases and J by 2 bases, and 15 bases separated the two germline ends. The CDR3 sequence is CASSSPTDSPGANVLTF. CDR3 sequence (DNA): TGTGCCAGCAGCTCACCGACAGACTCACCTGGGGCCAACGTCCTGACTTTC.

The rearrangement joins TRBV11-2 to TRBJ2-7, with 10 nucleotides matching TRBD1. The germline V gene encodes CDR1 SGHAT and CDR2 FQNNGV. The CDR3 is 15 residues long. V shed 2 bases and J 2 bases; nucleotides not matched to a gene: 3. The CDR3 region has the DNA TGTGCCAGCAGCTTATCGGGACAGGGGACCTACGAGCAGTACTTC. Protein: CASSLSGQGTYEQYF.

This sequence joins TRBV15 and TRBJ2-7; D possibly corresponds to TRBD1 (6 bases). Germline assignment: CDR1 LNHNV and CDR2 YYDKDF (reference sequence). The CDR3 totals 16 residues. V was shortened by 5 bases and J by 3 bases, with 20 bases between the two germline ends. As DNA, the CDR3 is TGTGCCACCAGCGGAAGATCCGGGACAAGATTCTACGAGCAGTACTTC. This encodes CATSGRSGTRFYEQYF.

This chain uses TRBV18 with TRBJ2-3; 14 bases are a match to TRBD2. The ends lost 5 bases at V and 0 bases at J; junction bases unmatched: 7. Germline V gives CDR1 KGHSH, CDR2 LQKENI. The CDR3 has 18 amino acids. The CDR3 spells CASSSGLAGGSSTDTQYF. In DNA form, the CDR3 reads TGTGCCAGCTCATCTGGACTAGCGGGAGGATCTAGCACAGATACGCAGTATTTT. Complete variable domain (other parts from reference TRBV18 and TRBJ2-3): NAGVMQNPRHLVRRRGQEARLRCSPMKGHSHVYWYRQLPEEGLKFMVYLQKENIIDESGMPKERFSAEFPKEGPSILRIQQVVRGDSAAYFCASSSGLAGGSSTDTQYFGPGTRLTVL.

The J gene is TRBJ2-7, the V gene TRBV5-1; the D is unclear. The CDR3 length is 10 residues. Deletions cut 2 bases from V and 5 bases from J, with 2 bases between. CDR1 SGHRS and CDR2 YFSETQ come from the germline V gene. CDR3 amino acids: CASSFNEQYF. CDR3 in DNA: TGCGCCAGCAGCTTCAACGAGCAGTACTTC. Variable domain in full (rest from reference TRBV5-1 and TRBJ2-7): KAGVTQTPRYLIKTRGQQVTLSCSPISGHRSVSWYQQTPGQGLQFLFEYFSETQRNKGNFPGRFSGRQFSNSRSEMNVSTLELGDSALYLCASSFNEQYFGPGTRLTVT.

The CDR3 DNA is TGTGCCAGCATCCTACCTTCTCTTGACAGATCGAACACTGAAGCTTTCTTT. This gives the protein CASILPSLDRSNTEAFF. This chain links TRBV27 with TRBJ1-1; tentative D call: TRBD1 (5 bases). Per the germline V gene, CDR1 is MNHEY and CDR2 is SMNVEV (reference sequence). Trimming left V 7 bases short and J 1 base short, with 22 bases between. The CDR3 is made up of 17 amino acids.

The V gene is TRBV30, the J gene TRBJ1-5; TRBD1 matches 10 bases. Trimming cost V 2 bases and J 0 bases; bases outside gene matches: 7. Germline CDR1 reads GTSNPN; CDR2 reads SVGIG (reference sequence). The CDR3 is made up of 17 amino acids. The CDR3 sequence is CAWSPGQGTYSNQPQHF. The DNA for the CDR3 is TGTGCCTGGAGTCCGGGACAGGGGACCTATAGCAATCAGCCCCAGCATTTT.

This chain links TRBV10-3 with TRBJ1-5; D is undetermined. CDR1 and CDR2 from the germline V gene are ENHRY and SYGVKD. The CDR3 contains 14 residues. The ends were cut back, 3 bases at V and 6 bases at J, with 12 bases in the middle. The CDR3 reads CAISDRGQAQPQHF. CDR3 nucleotide sequence: TGTGCCATCAGTGACAGAGGGCAAGCTCAGCCCCAGCATTTT.

V is TRBV15 and J is TRBJ2-1; no clear D. In germline, CDR1 is LNHNV, CDR2 YYDKDF (reference sequence). The V end lost 0 bases, the J end lost 2 bases, and 5 bases lay between the germline ends. The CDR3 totals 14 residues. The CDR3 protein is CATSRDPPYNEQFF. DNA of the CDR3: TGTGCCACCAGCAGAGATCCTCCCTACAATGAGCAGTTCTTC.

This chain joins TRBV28 and TRBJ1-5; 8 nucleotides line up with TRBD1. CDR1 is MDHEN and CDR2 is SYDVKM in the germline V gene. This CDR3 is built from 14 residues. The J segment lost 1 base and the V segment lost 5 bases, leaving 1 base of the junction unmatched. DNA of the CDR3: TGTGCCAGCAGTCCAGGGGGCAGCAATCAGCCCCAGCATTTT. Its translation: CASSPGGSNQPQHF.

This chain uses TRBV29-1 with TRBJ1-2; D possibly corresponds to TRBD1 (5 bases). There are 13 residues in the CDR3. The germline V and J ends were trimmed by 2 bases and 6 bases, with 13 bases remaining between them. Germline CDR1 and CDR2: SQVTM and ANQGSEA. The CDR3 is CSVETGGGNGYTF. CDR3 bases: TGCAGCGTTGAAACCGGGGGGGGGAATGGCTACACCTTC. Complete variable domain (other parts from reference TRBV29-1 and TRBJ1-2): SAVISQKPSRDICQRGTSLTIQCQVDSQVTMMFWYRQQPGQSLTLIATANQGSEATYESGFVIDKFPISRPNLTFSTLTVSNMSPEDSSIYLCSVETGGGNGYTFGSGTRLTVV.

The rearrangement links TRBV7-9 to TRBJ2-7; 12 positions match TRBD2. The V gene end was trimmed by 4 bases and the J gene end by 1 base; junction bases not matched to a gene: 11. The CDR3 has 18 amino acids. The germline V gene has CDR1 SEHNR and CDR2 FQNEAQ (reference sequence). CDR3 coding DNA: TGTGCCAGCAGCTCCTCCCCGCGACTAGCGGGAGTTTCCTACGAGCAGTACTTC. It is translated as CASSSSPRLAGVSYEQYF.

This chain connects TRBV25-1 to TRBJ1-2; 7 bases are shared with TRBD1. Germline trimming cut 4 bases from V and 4 bases from J; bases unmatched to any gene: 6. The CDR3 sequence is 14 residues long. CDR1 MGHDK and CDR2 SYGVNS come from the germline V gene. The CDR3 spells CASSVSDRAYGYTF. The CDR3 bases are TGTGCCAGCAGTGTATCCGACAGGGCCTATGGCTACACCTTC.

The chain uses TRBV6-5 and TRBJ1-2; D is possibly TRBD1 (6 bases). The CDR3 totals 15 residues. V was cut by 6 bases and J by 0 bases, with 14 bases left in between. Germline V gene lookup returns CDR1 MNHEY and CDR2 SVGAGI. The CDR3 DNA is TGTGCCAGCAGCCGGACAGATCATTCTAACTATGGCTACACCTTC. This translates into CASSRTDHSNYGYTF.

V is TRBV6-5 and J is TRBJ1-5, with 7 bases matching TRBD1. Germline V gene data show CDR1 as MNHEY and CDR2 as SVGAGI. The CDR3 covers 15 residues. Losses at the gene ends were 2 bases for V and 3 bases for J; bases not matched to a gene: 4. CDR3 protein: CASSYGTDNNQPQHF. The CDR3 bases are TGTGCCAGCAGTTACGGGACAGATAACAATCAGCCCCAGCATTTT.

V and J are TRBV7-9 and TRBJ1-5; perhaps TRBD1 as D (5 bases). The CDR3 loop spans 14 amino acids. Germline-derived CDR1 and CDR2 are SEHNR and FQNEAQ (reference sequence). Trimming removed 3 bases at V and 2 bases at J, with 8 bases between. Here the CDR3 reads CASSLGGGNQPQHF. The CDR3 coding sequence is TGTGCCAGCAGCTTGGGGGGGGGCAATCAGCCCCAGCATTTT. Based on the CDR3 plus reference TRBV7-9 and TRBJ1-5, the full variable domain is DTGVSQNPRHKITKRGQNVTFRCDPISEHNRLYWYRQTLGQGPEFLTYFQNEAQLEKSRLLSDRFSAERPKGSFSTLEIQRTEQGDSAMYLCASSLGGGNQPQHFGDGTRLSIL.